This record covers a single T cell receptor beta chain. These data come from a study of blood T cell repertoires in COVID-19. About the research overall: Researchers got acute and convalescent COVID-19 samples from the United States, Italy and Spain. The analysed material was cDNA or gDNA that came from T cells, B-cell-depleted T cells, or PBMCs.

Original methodology: Researchers report that nucleated cell counts were estimated from reference gene primer amplification. The method was immunoSEQ multiplex PCR; TCRdb's version includes in-frame clones alone and lacks a portion of them. That table furnishes V, J and clone size, whereas the DNA furnished D and trimming. The sample contains a few hundred thousand clones, approximately 85% of which appear only once. Germline V lookup: CDR1 PRHDT, CDR2 FYEKMQ (reference sequence). This CDR3 is 13 amino acids long. Deletions cut 4 bases from V and 6 bases from J, with 13 bases between. This chain connects TRBV13 to TRBJ2-7, with TRBD2 as a possible D gene (5 bases). The receptor's source is a man aged 80 or over with acute or convalescent COVID-19. Sequencing was performed on peripheral blood. CDR3 sequence: CASSSASFGEQYF. The CDR3, as DNA: TGTGCCAGCAGCTCCGCTAGCTTCGGCGAGCAGTACTTC.